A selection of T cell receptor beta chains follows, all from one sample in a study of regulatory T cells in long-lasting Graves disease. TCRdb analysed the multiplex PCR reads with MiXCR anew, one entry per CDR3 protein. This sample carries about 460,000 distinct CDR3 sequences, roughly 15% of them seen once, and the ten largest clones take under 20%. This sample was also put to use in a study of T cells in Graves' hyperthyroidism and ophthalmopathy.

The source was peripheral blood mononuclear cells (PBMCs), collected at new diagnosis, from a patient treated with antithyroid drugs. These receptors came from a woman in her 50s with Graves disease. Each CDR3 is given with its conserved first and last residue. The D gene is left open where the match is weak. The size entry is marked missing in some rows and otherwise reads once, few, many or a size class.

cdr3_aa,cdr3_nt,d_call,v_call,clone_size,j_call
CASSPTSGETQYF,TGTGCCAGCAGTCCGACTAGTGGAGAGACCCAGTACTTC,.,TRBV6-1,many,TRBJ2-5
CSVLKSSGNTIYF,TGCAGCGTCCTTAAGAGCTCTGGAAACACCATATATTTT,.,TRBV29-1,.,TRBJ1-3
CSAKGPGGNQPQHF,TGCAGTGCTAAAGGGCCGGGGGGCAATCAGCCCCAGCATTTT,.,TRBV20-1,.,TRBJ1-5
CASSFGPSKPGYEQYF,TGCGCCAGCAGCTTTGGCCCTAGTAAACCGGGGTACGAGCAGTACTTC,.,TRBV5-1,few,TRBJ2-7
CASSILDSRDYGYTF,TGTGCCAGTAGTATCCTGGACAGCAGGGACTATGGCTACACCTTC,.,TRBV19,many,TRBJ1-2
CATTGANSGNTIYF,TGTGCCACCACGGGGGCCAACTCTGGAAACACCATATATTTT,.,TRBV10-3,many,TRBJ1-3
CASKDRPYSNQPQHF,TGTGCCAGCAAGGACCGTCCCTATAGCAATCAGCCCCAGCATTTT,.,TRBV6-1,many,TRBJ1-5
CSVTSTDTQYF,TGCAGCGTAACTAGCACAGATACGCAGTATTTT,.,TRBV29-1,many,TRBJ2-3
CASSFADRVANYGYTF,TGTGCCAGCAGTTTCGCGGACAGAGTCGCTAACTATGGCTACACCTTC,.,TRBV28,many,TRBJ1-2
CASSKVMNTEAFF,TGTGCCAGTAGTAAGGTGATGAACACTGAAGCTTTCTTT,.,TRBV19,few,TRBJ1-1
CASSFRTTKNTEAFF,TGTGCCAGCAGCTTTCGAACGACAAAGAACACTGAAGCTTTCTTT,.,TRBV7-2,.,TRBJ1-1
CASIQGGSAANEKLFF,TGTGCCAGCATCCAAGGGGGGTCCGCGGCTAATGAAAAACTGTTTTTT,.,TRBV6-1,few,TRBJ1-4
CASSRGLAYYHTSTDTQYF,TGTGCCAGCAGCCGCGGGCTAGCGTACTATCATACTAGCACAGATACGCAGTATTTT,.,TRBV6-1,many,TRBJ2-3
CASRLTPGVNGGNEQFF,TGTGCCAGCAGACTGACCCCGGGTGTAAATGGCGGCAATGAGCAGTTCTTC,.,TRBV25-1,.,TRBJ2-1
CSAAPGGNQPQHF,TGCAGTGCAGCACCGGGGGGCAATCAGCCCCAGCATTTT,.,TRBV20-1,many,TRBJ1-5
CASSQKTGTGTIYF,TGTGCCAGCTCACAGAAGACAGGGACGGGGACCATATATTTT,TRBD1,TRBV18,.,TRBJ1-3
CASSLDRPYDQYF,TGTGCCAGCAGCTTAGATCGCCCCTACGATCAGTACTTC,.,TRBV11-2,.,TRBJ2-7
CASSLVGTGDLETQYF,TGCGCCAGCAGCTTGGTTGGGACAGGGGACCTAGAGACCCAGTACTTC,TRBD1,TRBV5-1,.,TRBJ2-5
CASSYVGGVTDTQYF,TGTGCCAGCAGTTACGTGGGAGGGGTGACAGATACGCAGTATTTT,TRBD2,TRBV6-5,many,TRBJ2-3
CASKREREMRTDTQYF,TGTGCCAGCAAAAGAGAGCGGGAGATGAGAACAGATACGCAGTATTTT,TRBD2,TRBV14,.,TRBJ2-3
CASNQQGAYEQYF,TGTGCCAGCAATCAACAGGGGGCCTACGAGCAGTACTTC,TRBD1,TRBV27,many,TRBJ2-7
CASSLVSKVTNEQFF,TGCGCCAGCAGCTTGGTTAGTAAAGTAACCAATGAGCAGTTCTTC,.,TRBV5-1,many,TRBJ2-1
CASSAEGLAGGLSTDTQYF,TGTGCCAGCAGCGCGGAGGGACTAGCGGGAGGGCTTTCAACAGATACGCAGTATTTT,TRBD2,TRBV2,many,TRBJ2-3
CASRLSQGSGNTIYF,TGTGCCAGCAGGCTATCACAGGGGTCTGGAAACACCATATATTTT,TRBD1,TRBV6-1,.,TRBJ1-3
CAWGLEYEQYF,TGTGCCTGGGGACTAGAGTACGAGCAGTACTTC,TRBD2,TRBV30,.,TRBJ2-7
CASSYLGATDTQYF,TGTGCCAGCAGTTATCTGGGAGCGACAGATACGCAGTATTTT,.,TRBV7-2,many,TRBJ2-3
CATSDSGQGHLYGYTF,TGTGCCACCAGTGATTCCGGACAGGGCCACTTATATGGCTACACCTTC,TRBD1,TRBV24-1,.,TRBJ1-2
CASSYEGGPGNTIYF,TGTGCCAGCAGTTATGAGGGTGGACCTGGAAACACCATATATTTT,.,TRBV6-9,few,TRBJ1-3
CASSFRDRGQETQYF,TGTGCCAGCAGTTTCCGGGACAGGGGCCAAGAGACCCAGTACTTC,TRBD1,TRBV12-3/TRBV12-4,many,TRBJ2-5